The 2 T cell receptor beta chains below come from one sample, sequenced in a study of beta chain features in type 1 diabetes. The study reverse transcribed the entire isolated RNA, so it sequenced expressed TCRB transcripts. Assay used: immunoSEQ multiplex PCR; TCRdb lists only in-frame clones, some missing. The sample includes 200,000 to 250,000 clones, roughly two thirds seen only once; the top ten take around 0.05%. The sequenced sample was naive CD4+ T cells from blood. Receptor source: a man aged 25 to 40 in good health.

This chain links TRBV25-1 with TRBJ2-7, with D possibly being TRBD1 or TRBD2 (5 bases each). The V gene's germline CDR1 is MGHDK and CDR2 SYGVNS. Trimming left V 0 bases short and J 4 bases short, with 13 bases between. The CDR3 totals 15 residues. CDR3 sequence reads: CASSEYGALFYEQYF. Written as DNA, the CDR3 is TGTGCCAGCAGTGAATACGGGGCATTATTTTACGAGCAGTACTTC.

The genes are TRBV29-1 and TRBJ2-5; 9 bases fit TRBD1. V lost 6 bases and J lost 3; bases outside the gene matches: 8. This CDR3 has 14 residues. The V gene's germline CDR1 is SQVTM and CDR2 ANQGSEA. CDR3: CSVRRGQGEETQYF. The CDR3 nucleotides are TGCAGCGTACGAAGGGGACAGGGCGAAGAGACCCAGTACTTC.